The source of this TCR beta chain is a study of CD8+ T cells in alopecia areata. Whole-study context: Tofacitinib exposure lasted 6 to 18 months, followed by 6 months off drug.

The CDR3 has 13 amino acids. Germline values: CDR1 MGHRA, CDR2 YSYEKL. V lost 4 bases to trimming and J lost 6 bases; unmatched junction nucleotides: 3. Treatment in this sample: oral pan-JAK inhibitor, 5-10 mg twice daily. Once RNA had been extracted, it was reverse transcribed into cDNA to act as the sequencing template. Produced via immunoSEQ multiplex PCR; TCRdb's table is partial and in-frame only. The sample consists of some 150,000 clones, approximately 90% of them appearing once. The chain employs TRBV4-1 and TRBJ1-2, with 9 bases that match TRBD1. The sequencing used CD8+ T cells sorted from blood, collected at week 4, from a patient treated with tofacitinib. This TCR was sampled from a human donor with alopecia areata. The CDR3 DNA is TGCGCCAGCAGCCTGACAGGGGGTGATGGCTACACCTTC. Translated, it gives CASSLTGGDGYTF.